A single sample gave rise to the 24 T cell receptor beta chains below, sequenced in a study of blood T cell repertoires in COVID-19. Produced via immunoSEQ multiplex PCR; TCRdb's table is partial and in-frame only. The sample consists of fewer than 300,000 clones, around 86% of them appearing once. The sequenced sample consisted of peripheral blood. The receptors were gathered from a man aged 50 to 60 with COVID-19, enrolled during active disease.

V is TRBV12-3 or TRBV12-4 and J is TRBJ1-2; D is perhaps TRBD1 (5 bases). With 6 bases removed from V and 0 bases from J, the gap between germline ends came to 5 bases. The CDR3 has 12 amino acids. The CDR3 sequence is CASRGANYGYTF. DNA of the CDR3: TGTGCCAGCAGAGGGGCTAACTATGGCTACACCTTC.

V usage is TRBV5-1 and J usage is TRBJ2-5, with TRBD1 matching 7 bases. V was clipped by 4 bases and J by 7 bases; unmatched bases: 10. Germline V gene sequence: CDR1 SGHRS, CDR2 YFSETQ. This CDR3 region has 14 residues. The CDR3 loop reads CASSTGTRTGTQYF. In nucleotides, the CDR3 is TGCGCCAGCAGCACCGGGACACGGACAGGGACCCAGTACTTC.

The V gene is TRBV19, the J gene TRBJ2-7; 8 bases match TRBD1. Germline V lookup: CDR1 LNHDA, CDR2 SQIVND (reference sequence). The CDR3 is made up of 15 amino acids. V shed 5 bases and J 3 bases; nucleotides not matched to a gene: 9. Here the CDR3 reads CASSSNSGGGYEQYF. The CDR3 DNA sequence: TGTGCCAGTAGTTCCAACTCAGGGGGCGGCTACGAGCAGTACTTC.

Only a few counts were recorded for this clone. The chain recombines TRBV6-5 with TRBJ2-1; D is ambiguous. Germline V lookup: CDR1 MNHEY, CDR2 SVGAGI. The CDR3 has 11 amino acids. Trimming took off 10 bases at V and 7 bases at J, with 11 bases between the two ends. The CDR3 DNA follows: TGTGCCACCAACATCGCTAATGAGCAGTTCTTC. Protein: CATNIANEQFF.

To note about this clone: The same CDR3 is also encoded by other DNA sequences in this sample. The chain joins TRBV18 to TRBJ2-7; TRBD1 agrees at 8 bases. Trimming at V came to 6 bases and at J to 4 bases, leaving 2 bases not matched to a gene. Germline V gene data show CDR1 as KGHSH and CDR2 as LQKENI. This CDR3 has 12 amino acids. CDR3: CASSGQGYEQYF. The CDR3 region has the DNA TGTGCCAGCTCCGGACAGGGATACGAGCAGTACTTC.

The chain recombines TRBV7-6 with TRBJ2-5, with D perhaps TRBD2 (5 bases). CDR1 is SGHVS, CDR2 FNYEAQ, per germline. The CDR3 has 10 residues. Trimming removed 9 bases from V and 5 bases from J, with 7 bases in between. This CDR3 reads CASSGETQYF. The CDR3, as DNA: TGTGCCAGTTCGGGGGAGACCCAGTACTTC.

The chain has TRBV30 and TRBJ2-7; D is perhaps TRBD2 (7 bases). V lost 0 bases to trimming and J lost 4 bases, with 10 bases between them. Germline V lookup: CDR1 GTSNPN, CDR2 SVGIG (reference sequence). CDR3 length: 13 amino acids. CDR3 sequence reads: CAWSVGGAYEQYF. The CDR3 DNA sequence: TGTGCCTGGAGTGTAGGGGGGGCTTACGAGCAGTACTTC.

The chain has TRBV11-3 and TRBJ2-1; 7 bases align to TRBD2. CDR1 is SGHNT, CDR2 YENEEA, per germline. J gave up 3 bases and V 1 base, and 3 bases lay outside the gene matches. The CDR3 extends over 15 amino acids. The CDR3, as DNA: TGTGCCAGCAGCTTAGGGGGCGGGGGCTACAATGAGCAGTTCTTC. Its translation is CASSLGGGGYNEQFF.

The chain employs TRBV28 and TRBJ1-5; 7 bases align to TRBD1. V lost 5 bases and J lost 5; bases outside the gene matches: 9. Germline-derived CDR1 and CDR2 are MDHEN and SYDVKM. There are 15 residues in the CDR3. CDR3: CASSPRQGLDQPQHF. The DNA of the CDR3 is TGTGCCAGCAGTCCCCGACAGGGTTTAGATCAGCCCCAGCATTTT. Variable domain in full (rest from reference TRBV28 and TRBJ1-5): DVKVTQSSRYLVKRTGEKVFLECVQDMDHENMFWYRQDPGLGLRLIYFSYDVKMKEKGDIPEGYSVSREKKERFSLILESASTNQTSMYLCASSPRQGLDQPQHFGDGTRLSIL.

This chain connects TRBV7-9 to TRBJ2-2; D unresolved. From germline, CDR1 is SEHNR and CDR2 FQNEAQ (reference sequence). Trimming removed 2 bases at V and 1 base at J, with 8 bases between. This CDR3 has 15 amino acids. CDR3 residues: CASSLYERNTGELFF. CDR3 nucleotide sequence: TGTGCCAGCAGCTTATATGAGCGGAACACCGGGGAGCTGTTTTTT.

The chain links TRBV9 to TRBJ2-1; 10 bases line up with TRBD2. V shed 3 bases and J 3 bases; nucleotides not matched to a gene: 3. CDR1 is SGDLS, CDR2 YYNGEE, per germline. The CDR3 is 15 amino acids. The CDR3: CASSARLAGYNEQFF. The DNA of the CDR3 is TGTGCCAGCAGCGCTCGACTAGCGGGCTACAATGAGCAGTTCTTC.

CDR3 DNA sequence: TGTGCCAGCAGCTTGGAGGGAGAAGTCTACAATGAGCAGTTCTTC. Translating it yields CASSLEGEVYNEQFF. The rearrangement joins TRBV5-4 to TRBJ2-1, with TRBD2 as a possible D gene (5 bases). Trimming removed 0 bases at V and 3 bases at J, with 10 bases between. Germline-derived CDR1 and CDR2 are SGHNT and YYREEE (reference sequence). The CDR3 is 15 residues long.

V and J are TRBV2 and TRBJ1-6; D unresolved. With 3 bases removed from V and 7 bases from J, the gap between germline ends came to 10 bases. Germline V gives CDR1 SNHLY, CDR2 FYNNEI. The CDR3 loop spans 14 amino acids. The CDR3 bases are TGTGCCAGCAGTGAGCAGACTCAAAATTCACCCCTCCACTTT. Translation: CASSEQTQNSPLHF.

This rearrangement joins TRBV5-1 to TRBJ1-1; a possible D gene is TRBD1 (5 bases). This CDR3 region has 14 residues. Germline values: CDR1 SGHRS, CDR2 YFSETQ. The germline V and J ends were trimmed by 3 bases and 9 bases, with 18 bases remaining between them. CDR3 nucleotides: TGCGCCAGCAGCTGGGGAGGGGACGCCTCAAAAGCTTTCTTT. This codes for CASSWGGDASKAFF.

DNA of the CDR3: TGCGCCAGCAGTGCACAGGGGGTTACCTACGAGCAGTACTTC. Translation gives CASSAQGVTYEQYF. The chain carries TRBV10-1 and TRBJ2-7; TRBD1 aligns across 8 bases. CDR1 is WNHNN and CDR2 is SYGVQD in the germline V gene (reference sequence). V shed 4 bases, J shed 2 bases, and the junction held 4 bases outside the gene matches. CDR3 size: 14 residues.

The rearrangement joins TRBV18 to TRBJ2-1; 15 positions agree with TRBD2. Trimming took 5 bases from V and 9 from J; bases not matched to a gene: 8. Germline V gene sequence: CDR1 KGHSH, CDR2 LQKENI. The CDR3 is 16 amino acids. The CDR3 sequence is CASSTGLAGGQGEQFF. The DNA of the CDR3 is TGTGCCAGCTCAACGGGACTAGCGGGGGGTCAGGGTGAGCAGTTCTTC.

A word on this clone: Other DNA sequences in this sample translate to the same CDR3. This sequence joins TRBV5-1 and TRBJ2-7; 8 positions agree with TRBD1. Germline loops: CDR1 SGHRS, CDR2 YFSETQ. V lost 3 bases and J lost 1; bases outside the gene matches: 3. CDR3 size: 14 residues. The CDR3 loop is CASSYGTGSYEQYF. As DNA, the CDR3 is TGCGCCAGCAGCTACGGGACAGGATCCTACGAGCAGTACTTC.

The CDR3 loop reads CSAGTGGQPQHF. CDR3 nucleotides: TGCAGCGCAGGGACAGGCGGACAGCCCCAGCATTTT. V and J are TRBV29-1 and TRBJ1-5; 8 bases map to TRBD1. The CDR3 extends over 12 amino acids. Looked up from germline, CDR1 is SQVTM and CDR2 is ANQGSEA. The junction had 6 bases not matched to a gene; V was cut back by 7 bases and J by 7 bases.

The chain links TRBV27 to TRBJ2-7, with 8 positions matching TRBD1. Unmatched junction bases numbered 13, after V lost 6 bases and J lost 3 bases. From germline, CDR1 is MNHEY and CDR2 SMNVEV (reference sequence). The length of the CDR3 is 16 residues. The CDR3 nucleotides are TGTGCCAGCAGCACCGTCCCCGGGACAGGACTCTACGAGCAGTACTTC. The encoded protein is CASSTVPGTGLYEQYF.

The count of this clone is one. The genes are TRBV19 and TRBJ1-5; 7 positions agree with TRBD1. CDR1 and CDR2 from the germline V gene are LNHDA and SQIVND (reference sequence). The CDR3 is 15 residues long. V shed 3 bases and J 3 bases; nucleotides not matched to a gene: 5. The CDR3 nucleotides are TGTGCCAGTAGTATGGGACAGACTTACAATCAGCCCCAGCATTTT. Its translation is CASSMGQTYNQPQHF.

In its sample, this clone was seen once. V and J are TRBV3-1 (or the pseudogene TRBV3-2) and TRBJ1-2, with D hard to call. Germline CDR1 is LGHDT and CDR2 is YNNKEL (reference sequence). This CDR3 comprises 16 residues. Trimming pared 1 base from V and 0 bases from J, leaving 12 bases between. In DNA, the CDR3 is TGTGCCAGCAGCCAAGCCCCACCGGTATCTAACTATGGCTACACCTTC. Its protein product is CASSQAPPVSNYGYTF.

The chain uses TRBV28 and TRBJ2-5; the D gene is possibly TRBD1 (6 bases). Trimming shortened V by 6 bases and J by 4 bases, and 15 bases separated the two germline ends. Germline assignment: CDR1 MDHEN and CDR2 SYDVKM. The CDR3 runs to 14 residues. The CDR3 region has the DNA TGTGCCAGCAGGCGGCAGGGGAATGCAGAGACCCAGTACTTC. Its protein is CASRRQGNAETQYF.

The J gene is TRBJ1-4, the V gene TRBV2; D call uncertain. V was clipped by 7 bases and J by 0 bases, with 9 bases between them. CDR3 size: 14 residues. Germline-derived CDR1 and CDR2 are SNHLY and FYNNEI. The CDR3 reads CASNKGATNEKLFF. CDR3 coding DNA: TGTGCCAGCAATAAGGGAGCAACTAATGAAAAACTGTTTTTT.

The genes are TRBV6-5 and TRBJ1-2; tentatively, D is TRBD1 (5 bases). This CDR3 spans 13 amino acids. Trimming shortened V by 2 bases and J by 8 bases, and 12 bases separated the two germline ends. The germline CDR1 and CDR2 sequences are MNHEY and SVGAGI. CDR3 bases: TGTGCCAGCAGTTACGGAGGGACGGGGGGCTACACCTTC. This translates into CASSYGGTGGYTF.